The T cell receptor (beta chain) described here comes from a study of beta chain features in type 1 diabetes. Overall study results and limits: For TCRB rearrangement, an influence of HLA type remained unresolved here. For patients and controls alike, PCR might favor shorter templates to the same degree. All four CD4+ subsets of Type 1 diabetes patients contained TCRB CDR3s that were moderately but significantly shorter.

Expressed TCRB transcripts were sequenced because the isolated RNA had all been reverse transcribed beforehand. Only in-frame clones appear in the TCRdb table, and some are missing; sequencing was by immunoSEQ multiplex PCR. The sample holds around 250,000 clones, around an eighth seen once. Unmatched junction bases numbered 16, after V lost 5 bases and J lost 4 bases. CDR3 length equals 19 residues. Germline lookup yields CDR1 MGHRA and CDR2 YSYEKL. The single heparinised draw taken from each donor contained around 100 mL of blood on average. This clone has a handful of counts. No antigen is known for it.

The clonotype comes from a woman aged 40-49 years in good health. Sequencing was carried out using naive CD4+ T cells from blood. The chain has TRBV4-1 and TRBJ2-3; 12 bases align to TRBD2. The CDR3 DNA is TGCGCCAGCAGCAAACAGGGGAGTCTAGCGGGGGGGCAGGCAGATACGCAGTATTTT. Translation: CASSKQGSLAGGQADTQYF.